The clone carrying this TCR beta chain was seen just once. This entry is derived from a study of blood T cell repertoires in COVID-19. On the study more broadly: The origin of the acute and convalescent COVID-19 samples was the United States, Italy and Spain.

Assay: immunoSEQ multiplex PCR; the TCRdb copy retains only in-frame clones and omits some. The profile covers 70,000 to 100,000 clones, with approximately 90% appearing a single time and about a sixth taken by the ten largest. Trimming removed 3 bases from V and 6 bases from J, with 14 bases in between. CDR3 length: 14 residues. Per the germline V gene, CDR1 is MNHEY and CDR2 is SMNVEV (reference sequence). The sequencing input was peripheral blood. V gene TRBV27 combines with J gene TRBJ1-2; a weak D match, TRBD1 (6 bases). The receptor's source is a woman aged 60-75 years with COVID-19, enrolled during active disease. CDR3 region: CASSFGSGANGYTF. The CDR3 coding sequence is TGTGCCAGCAGTTTCGGATCAGGGGCGAATGGCTACACCTTC.